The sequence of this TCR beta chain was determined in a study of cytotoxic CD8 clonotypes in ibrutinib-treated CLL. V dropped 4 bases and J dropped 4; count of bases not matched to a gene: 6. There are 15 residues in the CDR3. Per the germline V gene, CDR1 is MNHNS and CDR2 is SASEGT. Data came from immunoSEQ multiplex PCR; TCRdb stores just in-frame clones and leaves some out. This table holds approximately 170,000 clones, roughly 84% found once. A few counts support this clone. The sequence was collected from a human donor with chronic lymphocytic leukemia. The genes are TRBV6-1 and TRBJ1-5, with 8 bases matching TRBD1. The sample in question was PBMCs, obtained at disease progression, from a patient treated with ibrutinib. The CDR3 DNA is TGTGCCAGCAGTGTTTCAGGGGGCTGGAATCAGCCCCAGCATTTT. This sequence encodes CASSVSGGWNQPQHF.